A selection of T cell receptor beta chains follows, all from one sample in a study of blood T cell repertoires in COVID-19. Libraries were prepared by immunoSEQ multiplex PCR; TCRdb keeps only in-frame clonotypes and omits some of them. Of some 370,000 clones detected, 75% to 90% appear once; the ten largest clones hold approximately 5%. The material sequenced was PBMCs or T cells enriched from blood (not recorded which). Source of these receptors: a woman aged 45-59 years who had recovered from COVID-19. Each CDR3 is given with its conserved first and last residue. The D gene is left open where the match is weak. Clone size is shown for a subset of rows, as once, few, many or a class of expanded clone.

d_gene	abundance	j_gene	v_gene	CDR3nt	CDR3aa
.	.	TRBJ2-1	TRBV19	TGTGCCAGTAGTGCACCCACGGGAGCCTACAATGAGCAGTTCTTC	CASSAPTGAYNEQFF
.	.	TRBJ2-4	TRBV19	TGTGCCAGTAGTATGGACCCAGGGGTCGGCATTCAGTACTTC	CASSMDPGVGIQYF
.	.	TRBJ1-5	TRBV3-1/TRBV3-2	TGTGCCAGCAGCCAAGATTTGGCGGGACAGCCCCAGCATTTT	CASSQDLAGQPQHF
.	once	TRBJ2-2	TRBV10-3	TGTGCCACCGGGACTTGGGGAGGTCCGCTGTTTTTT	CATGTWGGPLFF
TRBD1	.	TRBJ1-2	TRBV18	TGTGCCAGCTCACCAGGGACAGGGGTTAACTATGGCTACACCTTC	CASSPGTGVNYGYTF
.	once	TRBJ2-3	TRBV30	TGTGCCTGGAGTGTTACGGGATTGTTGTTAGATACGCAGTATTTT	CAWSVTGLLLDTQYF
TRBD1	few	TRBJ2-1	TRBV7-2	TGTGCCAGCAGCCGGGACAGGGCTCGGAATGAGCAGTTCTTC	CASSRDRARNEQFF
TRBD1	.	TRBJ1-1	TRBV29-1	TGCAGCGCCCTGCGACAGGGGTTAGCTTTCTTT	CSALRQGLAFF
TRBD2	.	TRBJ2-2	TRBV7-9	TGTGCCAGCAGCTTTAGAAGAACTAGCGGGGTAAACACCGGGGAGCTGTTTTTT	CASSFRRTSGVNTGELFF
.	.	TRBJ2-3	TRBV10-3	TGTGCCATCAGAGGCCCGGGAAGGACAGATACGCAGTATTTT	CAIRGPGRTDTQYF
TRBD2	once	TRBJ2-7	TRBV6-1	TGTGCCAGCAGTGATTCGAGCGGGAGGGGGCTTTACGAGCAGTACTTC	CASSDSSGRGLYEQYF
TRBD1	.	TRBJ1-2	TRBV6-4	TGTGCCAGCAGTGACGGACAGGGGATCTATGGCTACACCTTC	CASSDGQGIYGYTF
.	.	TRBJ1-1	TRBV7-9	TGTGCCAGCAGCCTTGAGGGCGGTGGAGCTTTCTTT	CASSLEGGGAFF
.	.	TRBJ2-5	TRBV7-6	TGTGCCAGCAGCCCCATCGTGGAGGGTATGGGAGAGACCCAGTACTTC	CASSPIVEGMGETQYF
.	.	TRBJ1-1	TRBV19	TGTGCCAGCAAACAGTGGACTAACACTGAAGCTTTCTTT	CASKQWTNTEAFF
.	.	TRBJ2-7	TRBV7-8	TGTGCCGGAGGTCAGGGGCACGAGCAGTACTTC	CAGGQGHEQYF
.	.	TRBJ2-7	TRBV9	TGTGCCAGCAGCGTTGGTCACACCTACGAGCAGTACTTC	CASSVGHTYEQYF
TRBD1	.	TRBJ1-3	TRBV7-6	TGTGCCAGCAGCTTCGACAGGGCGTACTCTGGAAACACCATATATTTT	CASSFDRAYSGNTIYF
.	.	TRBJ1-4	TRBV7-2	TGTGCCAGCAGCTTCGGGGGTCTGCCTAATGAAAAACTGTTTTTT	CASSFGGLPNEKLFF
TRBD2	.	TRBJ2-7	TRBV6-1	TGTGCCAGCAGGGAAGCGGGAGACTCCTACGAGCAGTACTTC	CASREAGDSYEQYF
.	.	TRBJ1-5	TRBV6-5	TGTGCCAGCAGCCCCGAGTACGCTAATCAGCCCCAGCATTTT	CASSPEYANQPQHF
TRBD1	.	TRBJ1-4	TRBV5-1	TGCGCCAGCAGCTGGGACAGGGGGGAAAAACTGTTTTTT	CASSWDRGEKLFF
.	.	TRBJ1-1	TRBV5-1	TGCGCCAGCAGCTTGGATCAGGTGGGCATCACTGAAGCTTTCTTT	CASSLDQVGITEAFF
.	.	TRBJ2-2	TRBV12-3/TRBV12-4	TGTGCCAGCAGTTTCCAGTTAATCGGGGAGCTGTTTTTT	CASSFQLIGELFF
TRBD1	once	TRBJ1-1	TRBV19	TGTGCCAGTAGTGATCTGCGACAGGGGGTAGCTGAAGCTTTCTTT	CASSDLRQGVAEAFF
TRBD1	few	TRBJ2-2	TRBV5-1	TGCGCCAGCAGCTTATCGACAGGGCCCACCGGGGAGCTGTTTTTT	CASSLSTGPTGELFF
.	.	TRBJ2-5	TRBV5-1	TGCGCCAGCAGCGGGGGGAGCGCCCCGTACCAAGAGACCCAGTACTTC	CASSGGSAPYQETQYF
.	.	TRBJ1-1	TRBV28	TGTGCCAGCAAGAGGAACACTGAAGCTTTCTTT	CASKRNTEAFF
.	.	TRBJ2-2	TRBV3-1/TRBV3-2	TGTGCCAGCAGCCTGCCAGGGGTTACGAACACCGGGGAGCTGTTTTTT	CASSLPGVTNTGELFF
TRBD1	.	TRBJ1-6	TRBV14	TGTGCCAGCAGCCAATATCGGGCAGGGGGAAATTCACCCCTCCACTTT	CASSQYRAGGNSPLHF
TRBD1	.	TRBJ1-1	TRBV18	TGTGCCAGCTCACCATTGGACAGGGGCTCCGAAGCTTTCTTT	CASSPLDRGSEAFF
.	.	TRBJ1-5	TRBV11-1	TGTGCCAGCAGCCAGGACTCGGATCAGCCCCAGCATTTT	CASSQDSDQPQHF
TRBD1	.	TRBJ1-6	TRBV15	TGTGCCACCAGCAGAGATCGGGGACAGGGATCACCCCTCCACTTT	CATSRDRGQGSPLHF
TRBD2	.	TRBJ2-5	TRBV11-3	TGTGCCAGCAGCCCCCGCTTAGCGGGGATAGAGACCCAGTACTTC	CASSPRLAGIETQYF
TRBD1	.	TRBJ2-7	TRBV9	TGTGCCAGCAGCGCCTCCACCCCGGGACAGGGGGCCTTCTCCTACGAGCAGTACTTC	CASSASTPGQGAFSYEQYF
.	.	TRBJ1-3	TRBV3-1/TRBV3-2	TGTGCCAGCAGCCAAGATAGGGGTGCTGGAAACACCATATATTTT	CASSQDRGAGNTIYF
.	once	TRBJ1-1	TRBV5-6	TGTGCCAGCAGCTTGCCTCTCGGACAGCTGAACACTGAAGCTTTCTTT	CASSLPLGQLNTEAFF
TRBD1	few	TRBJ1-2	TRBV12-3/TRBV12-4	TGTGCCAGCAGTGGACAGGGGCGCTATGGCTACACCTTC	CASSGQGRYGYTF
.	.	TRBJ1-6	TRBV7-2	TGTGCCAGCAGCTTAGCTGGTTCAGGGATCAATTCACCCCTCCACTTT	CASSLAGSGINSPLHF
TRBD2	.	TRBJ2-7	TRBV6-5	TGTGCCAGCAGTCCTACTAGCGGGTACTATTACGAGCAGTACTTC	CASSPTSGYYYEQYF
.	.	TRBJ1-5	TRBV3-1/TRBV3-2	TGTGCCAGCAGCCTAAGGGGGGGGAGGAGCAATCAGCCCCAGCATTTT	CASSLRGGRSNQPQHF
.	.	TRBJ1-3	TRBV5-6	TGTGCCAGCAGCTTTTCTTCTGGAAACACCATATATTTT	CASSFSSGNTIYF
.	.	TRBJ1-5	TRBV7-9	TGTGCCAGCAGCTTATATGGGGGGAATCAGCCCCAGCATTTT	CASSLYGGNQPQHF
.	.	TRBJ1-6	TRBV5-1	TGCGCCAGCAGCTTGAATGGCGGACCCCTCCACTTT	CASSLNGGPLHF
TRBD1	.	TRBJ1-2	TRBV4-2	TGTGCCAGCAGCCAGGCGACAGGGAACTATGGCTACACCTTC	CASSQATGNYGYTF
TRBD1	.	TRBJ1-4	TRBV2	TGTGCCAGCATTACCAACAGGGGATCTAATGAAAAACTGTTTTTT	CASITNRGSNEKLFF
.	.	TRBJ1-1	TRBV5-1	TGCGCCAGCAGCTTGGCTAGCCACACTGAAGCTTTCTTT	CASSLASHTEAFF
TRBD2	.	TRBJ2-1	TRBV11-3	TGTGCCAGCAGCCCTAAGACTAGCGGGGCCTACAATGAGCAGTTCTTC	CASSPKTSGAYNEQFF
TRBD1	.	TRBJ2-3	TRBV7-2	TGTGCCAGCAGCTTACAGACAGGGGGCCTCGATACGCAGTATTTT	CASSLQTGGLDTQYF
.	.	TRBJ2-2	TRBV9	TGTGCCAGCAGCGTTGTGCCTATACACACCGGGGAGCTGTTTTTT	CASSVVPIHTGELFF
TRBD2	.	TRBJ2-3	TRBV30	TGTGCCTGGGGACTAGCGGGCTACACAGATACGCAGTATTTT	CAWGLAGYTDTQYF
TRBD1	.	TRBJ1-2	TRBV7-2	TGTGCCAGCAGCAAAAAAGGGGACAGGGCCACCTATGGCTACACCTTC	CASSKKGDRATYGYTF
.	.	TRBJ2-7	TRBV6-5	TGTGCCAGCAACCACCTTGGGGGACTCACCTACGAGCAGTACTTC	CASNHLGGLTYEQYF
.	.	TRBJ1-1	TRBV5-1	TGCGCCAGCAGGTTGCGTCTGGGGCCTGAAGCTTTCTTT	CASRLRLGPEAFF
.	.	TRBJ1-4	TRBV9	TGTGCCAGCACTACCGCGGGGGGGCCTAATGAAAAACTGTTTTTT	CASTTAGGPNEKLFF